Each of the 27 T cell receptor beta chains below was sequenced from the same sample in a study of T cells after yellow fever vaccination. Each CDR3 protein is one row after TCRdb ran MiXCR on the 5' RACE reads. Of about 240,000 distinct CDR3 sequences listed, around 7% are singletons. The sequences come from CD4+ T cells sorted from PBMCs, collected 15 days after the yellow fever booster vaccination. These receptors originate from a man aged 25-45 years who received the YFV17D yellow fever vaccine.

This clonotype was seen a few times. V gene TRBV10-2 combines with J gene TRBJ1-2; TRBD1 might be the D (5 bases). This CDR3 comprises 15 residues. Germline CDR1 reads WSHSY; CDR2 reads SAAADI. With 8 bases removed from V and 5 bases from J, the gap between germline ends came to 21 bases. The CDR3 region has the DNA TGCGCCAGCGTGGGGCGAGCCGGTCCGCTTTATGGCTACACCTTC. Protein sequence: CASVGRAGPLYGYTF.

The rearrangement uses TRBV12-3 or TRBV12-4 and TRBJ2-7; D could derive from TRBD1 or TRBD2 (5 bases each). V was cut by 8 bases and J by 4 bases, with 15 bases left in between. This CDR3 is built from 13 residues. CDR3 region: CASGQGPKYEQYF. DNA for the CDR3: TGTGCCAGCGGTCAGGGACCTAAATACGAGCAGTACTTC.

This clonotype was seen more than once but under ten times. This sequence joins TRBV10-1 and TRBJ2-7; possibly TRBD1 for D (5 bases). CDR1 and CDR2 (germline): WNHNN, SYGVQD (reference sequence). V lost 0 bases to trimming and J lost 0 bases, with 12 bases between them. This CDR3 is 16 amino acids long. CDR3 in DNA: TGCGCCAGCAGTGAGTCGGGCGGACAATACTCCTACGAGCAGTACTTC. This translates into CASSESGGQYSYEQYF.

V usage is TRBV5-1 and J usage is TRBJ2-5, with 7 bases that match TRBD1. Germline V gives CDR1 SGHRS, CDR2 YFSETQ. This CDR3 has 13 residues. Trimming at V came to 4 bases and at J to 5 bases, leaving 5 bases not matched to a gene. The chain's CDR3 is CASSRDSRETQYF. DNA for the CDR3: TGCGCCAGCAGCAGGGACAGCCGGGAGACCCAGTACTTC.

V usage is TRBV7-2 and J usage is TRBJ2-5, with D unresolved. Germline V CDR1 and CDR2: SGHTA, FQGNSA. Between the trimmed V and J ends, which lost 0 bases and 1 base, there was a span of 9 bases. This CDR3 has 15 residues. This CDR3 reads CASSLAVGFQETQYF. The CDR3 nucleotides are TGTGCCAGCAGCTTAGCGGTGGGGTTCCAAGAGACCCAGTACTTC.

Ten or more counts support this clonotype. V usage is TRBV5-6 and J usage is TRBJ2-4; no definite D call. This CDR3 region has 15 residues. The germline V and J ends were trimmed by 1 base and 0 bases, with 8 bases remaining between them. Germline loops: CDR1 SGHDT, CDR2 YYEEEE. The CDR3 reads CASSLRILAKNIQYF. DNA for the CDR3: TGTGCCAGCAGCTTGAGGATTTTAGCCAAAAACATTCAGTACTTC.

This clonotype has only a few counts. The chain is built from TRBV5-1 and TRBJ2-3, with D perhaps TRBD2 (5 bases). The V and J ends lost 4 bases and 2 bases respectively, with 8 bases between them. Germline CDR1 and CDR2: SGHRS and YFSETQ. The CDR3 is 13 amino acids. CDR3 DNA sequence: TGCGCCAGCAGCCGGGGTTTCACAGATACGCAGTATTTT. Translation: CASSRGFTDTQYF.

This clonotype showed up just a few times. The V and J genes are TRBV27 and TRBJ2-5; D gene ambiguous. The CDR3 covers 13 residues. CDR1 is MNHEY, CDR2 SMNVEV, per germline (reference sequence). Trimming pared 5 bases from V and 4 bases from J, leaving 11 bases between. CDR3 amino acids: CASSHDLSETQYF. The CDR3 coding sequence is TGTGCCAGCAGTCATGACCTATCAGAGACCCAGTACTTC.

This clonotype was detected only a few times. CDR3 region: CASSSLEPEAFF. The CDR3 region has the DNA TGTGCCAGCAGCTCCCTCGAACCTGAAGCTTTCTTT. The chain recombines TRBV7-6 with TRBJ1-1; no clear D gene. The V gene lost 4 bases and the J gene lost 6 bases, with 9 bases spanning the gap. In germline, CDR1 is SGHVS, CDR2 FNYEAQ. The CDR3 extends over 12 amino acids.

The chain links TRBV27 to TRBJ1-5; perhaps TRBD1 as D (6 bases). The CDR3 consists of 15 residues. Per the germline V gene, CDR1 is MNHEY and CDR2 is SMNVEV (reference sequence). Trimming took 5 bases from V and 2 from J, leaving 13 bases between them. CDR3 coding DNA: TGTGCCAGCAGTCGTACAGGGCTCGGCAATCAGCCCCAGCATTTT. This codes for CASSRTGLGNQPQHF.

At least ten counts were recorded for this clonotype. This chain uses TRBV5-1 with TRBJ2-3, with 7 bases lining up with TRBD2. CDR3 length equals 18 residues. J was trimmed by 1 base and V by 3 bases; bases with no gene match: 14. Germline CDR1 is SGHRS and CDR2 is YFSETQ. The CDR3 loop reads CASSSYTKTSVGTDTQYF. As DNA, the CDR3 is TGCGCCAGCAGCTCCTACACCAAAACTAGCGTAGGCACAGATACGCAGTATTTT.

In the case of this clonotype: Sequence at one end of the junction differs from germline and may be a read error. This chain joins TRBV7-2 and TRBJ2-1; a possible D gene is TRBD2 (5 bases). Germline values: CDR1 SGHTA, CDR2 FQGNSA. The CDR3 is made up of 13 amino acids. CDR3 residues: CASSLGLYNAQFF. DNA of the CDR3: TGTGCCAGCAGCTTAGGACTATACAATGCGCAGTTCTTC.

This clonotype was counted only a few times. The chain employs TRBV23-1 and TRBJ2-7; tentative D call: TRBD1 (5 bases). TRBV23-1 is an ORF; its function is uncertain. This CDR3 contains 15 residues. Trimming removed 1 base at V and 6 bases at J, with 16 bases between. CDR3 coding DNA: TGCGCCAGCAGTCAATTTTCAGGGCCTTTTTGCGAGCAGTACTTC. Protein: CASSQFSGPFCEQYF.

In its sample, this clonotype was seen a few times. V is TRBV29-1 and J is TRBJ2-7, with TRBD2 matching 10 bases. The J segment lost 5 bases and the V segment lost 7 bases, leaving 11 bases of the junction unmatched. This CDR3 is built from 14 residues. Germline loops: CDR1 SQVTM, CDR2 ANQGSEA. The chain's CDR3 is CSAGLASGGNEQYF. The CDR3 region has the DNA TGCAGCGCCGGTTTGGCTAGCGGGGGCAACGAGCAGTACTTC.

The chain couples TRBV30 to TRBJ2-1, with a possible D match to TRBD2 (5 bases). Germline loops: CDR1 GTSNPN, CDR2 SVGIG (reference sequence). This CDR3 is 16 amino acids long. V gave up 3 bases and J gave up 0 bases, with 15 bases separating them. CDR3 in DNA: TGTGCCTGGAGAGGTTCCTTAGCGAGCTCCTACAATGAGCAGTTCTTC. This sequence encodes CAWRGSLASSYNEQFF. Complete variable domain (other parts from reference TRBV30 and TRBJ2-1): SQTIHQWPATLVQPVGSPLSLECTVEGTSNPNLYWYRQAAGRGLQLLFYSVGIGQISSEVPQNLSASRPQDRQFILSSKKLLLSDSGFYLCAWRGSLASSYNEQFFGPGTRLTVL.

V usage is TRBV6-1 and J usage is TRBJ1-4, with D unclear. Deletions cut 6 bases from V and 7 bases from J, with 12 bases between. CDR3 length: 13 amino acids. From germline, CDR1 is MNHNS and CDR2 SASEGT. The CDR3 region is CASSRALIEKLFF. CDR3 nucleotide sequence: TGTGCCAGCAGCCGGGCTTTGATTGAAAAACTGTTTTTT.

This clonotype was picked up many times. The rearrangement joins TRBV7-6 to TRBJ2-1; D is perhaps TRBD2 (5 bases). V was clipped by 5 bases and J by 5 bases, with 16 bases between them. Germline assignment: CDR1 SGHVS and CDR2 FNYEAQ. The CDR3 extends over 15 amino acids. CDR3 sequence reads: CASSRGGVGNNEQFF. CDR3 in DNA: TGTGCCAGCAGCCGGGGTGGAGTGGGGAACAATGAGCAGTTCTTC.

This clonotype was counted many times. The J gene is TRBJ2-7, the V gene TRBV25-1; maybe TRBD2 (6 bases). V lost 8 bases to trimming and J lost 1 base, with 15 bases between them. The CDR3 sequence is 14 residues long. The germline V gene has CDR1 MGHDK and CDR2 SYGVNS. The CDR3 loop reads CASGGSLGSYEQYF. CDR3 DNA sequence: TGTGCCAGCGGGGGGTCGCTCGGGTCCTACGAGCAGTACTTC.

This clonotype was counted a few times. The chain couples TRBV7-2 to TRBJ1-2; 7 bases are shared with TRBD1. Looked up from germline, CDR1 is SGHTA and CDR2 is FQGNSA. With 4 bases clipped from V and 4 bases from J, the junction kept 9 bases outside the gene matches. The CDR3 is 15 amino acids. Here the CDR3 DNA reads TGTGCCAGCAGCTCTAGACAGGGAGCAGGCTATGGCTACACCTTC. This translates into CASSSRQGAGYGYTF. Based on the CDR3 plus reference TRBV7-2 and TRBJ1-2, the full variable domain is GAGVSQSPSNKVTEKGKDVELRCDPISGHTALYWYRQSLGQGLEFLIYFQGNSAPDKSGLPSDRFSAERTGGSVSTLTIQRTQQEDSAVYLCASSSRQGAGYGYTFGSGTRLTVV.

This clonotype has more than one count but fewer than ten. V is TRBV7-2 and J is TRBJ2-2; maybe TRBD1 (6 bases). V lost 6 bases and J 0 bases, leaving 8 bases between the germline ends. Germline loops: CDR1 SGHTA, CDR2 FQGNSA. CDR3 length: 14 amino acids. CDR3: CASSRQANTGELFF. As DNA, the CDR3 is TGTGCCAGCAGTAGACAGGCGAACACCGGGGAGCTGTTTTTT.

The chain joins TRBV7-3 to TRBJ2-3; 8 nucleotides line up with TRBD1. Germline trimming cut 0 bases from V and 2 bases from J; bases unmatched to any gene: 7. This CDR3 is 17 amino acids long. From germline, CDR1 is SGHTA and CDR2 FQGTGA. The CDR3 protein is CASSLTGDRRNTDTQYF. In DNA form, the CDR3 reads TGTGCCAGCAGCTTAACGGGGGACAGGCGGAACACAGATACGCAGTATTTT.

This clonotype has more than one count but fewer than ten. The chain is built from TRBV5-5 and TRBJ2-5; TRBD1 agrees at 9 bases. The germline CDR1 and CDR2 sequences are SGHKS and YYEKEE (reference sequence). The J segment lost 4 bases and the V segment lost 3 bases, leaving 10 bases of the junction unmatched. This CDR3 comprises 16 residues. CDR3 loop: CASSSLGTGLGETQYF. CDR3 nucleotides: TGTGCCAGCAGCTCCCTCGGGACAGGGCTGGGAGAGACCCAGTACTTC.

Ten or more counts support this clonotype. CDR3: CANLDMGQGRSSWGFYEQYF. The DNA for the CDR3 is TGTGCCAATCTCGATATGGGACAGGGGCGCTCCAGTTGGGGCTTCTACGAGCAGTACTTC. The chain is built from TRBV12-3 or TRBV12-4 and TRBJ2-7; 10 bases map to TRBD1. The trim removed 10 bases at V and 3 bases at J, leaving 27 bases unmatched. The CDR3 length is 20 residues.

This clonotype was seen only a few times. This chain links TRBV7-9 with TRBJ2-3; D is possibly TRBD2 (6 bases). Germline assignment: CDR1 SEHNR and CDR2 FQNEAQ (reference sequence). This CDR3 contains 13 residues. The V end lost 7 bases, the J end lost 4 bases, and 12 bases lay between the germline ends. CDR3 loop: CASNHAGPDTQYF. The CDR3 nucleotides read TGTGCCAGCAATCATGCGGGACCAGATACGCAGTATTTT. Looking up the rest from reference TRBV7-9 and TRBJ2-3 gives the full variable domain: DTGVSQNPRHKITKRGQNVTFRCDPISEHNRLYWYRQTLGQGPEFLTYFQNEAQLEKSRLLSDRFSAERPKGSFSTLEIQRTEQGDSAMYLCASNHAGPDTQYFGPGTRLTVL.

The V and J genes are TRBV4-2 and TRBJ1-1; no clear D. The CDR3 has 16 residues. Germline V gives CDR1 LGHNA, CDR2 YNFKEQ. The V end lost 2 bases, the J end lost 0 bases, and 13 bases lay between the germline ends. The CDR3 nucleotides read TGTGCCAGCAGCCAATCCGATAGGACGGTGAACACTGAAGCTTTCTTT. Translating gives CASSQSDRTVNTEAFF.

This clonotype was seen a handful of times. The rearrangement joins TRBV20-1 to TRBJ1-1; D is ambiguous. Germline V CDR1 and CDR2: DFQATT, SNEGSKA (reference sequence). Deletions cut 6 bases from V and 1 base from J, with 12 bases between. The CDR3 extends over 13 amino acids. The CDR3 loop reads CSAGQGRNTEAFF. In nucleotides, the CDR3 is TGCAGTGCCGGGCAAGGACGGAACACTGAAGCTTTCTTT.

In its sample, this clonotype was seen many times. V gene TRBV5-1 combines with J gene TRBJ2-1; 11 bases line up with TRBD1. The CDR3 length is 14 residues. CDR1 SGHRS and CDR2 YFSETQ come from the germline V gene. V lost 4 bases, J lost 8 bases, and 5 bases stayed unmatched. The CDR3 region has the DNA TGCGCCAGCAGCCGGGGACAGGGGGTTGATGAGCAGTTCTTC. This translates into CASSRGQGVDEQFF.